The next 18 T cell receptor beta chains were all read from a single sample in a study of CD4 T cells in relation to SARS-CoV-2 and coronaviruses. Before the COVID-19 pandemic, during about 2011-2019, CD4+ T cells were taken from unexposed donors. After around nine days of culture, CD4+ T cells were isolated. No antigen has been assigned to these receptors. Here immunoSEQ multiplex PCR was the method, and the copy in TCRdb shows in-frame clones only, minus some. Of about 25,000 clones listed, 70% to 80% are singletons. The specimen sequenced was CD4+ T cells from PBMCs, cultured in vitro. The source of these receptors is a human donor in good health.

This clone was seen more than once but under ten times. V usage is TRBV6-6 and J usage is TRBJ2-7; D is ambiguous. With 0 bases removed from V and 6 bases from J, the gap between germline ends came to 6 bases. This CDR3 is 12 amino acids long. CDR1 is MNHNY and CDR2 is SVGAGI in the germline V gene (reference sequence). Written as DNA, the CDR3 is TGTGCCAGCAGTTACTCGATGGGCGAGCAGTACTTC. Its translation is CASSYSMGEQYF.

The rearrangement links TRBV6-6 to TRBJ1-5, with 11 bases matching TRBD1. Germline V CDR1 and CDR2: MNHNY, SVGAGI (reference sequence). After removal of 5 bases from V and 7 bases from J, the junction contained 4 bases not matched to a gene. The CDR3 is 14 amino acids. The CDR3 here is CASSVGTGGQPQHF. For the CDR3, the DNA is TGTGCCAGCAGTGTCGGGACAGGGGGACAGCCCCAGCATTTT.

The chain recombines TRBV12-3 or TRBV12-4 with TRBJ1-2; a weak D match, TRBD1 (6 bases). V was clipped by 3 bases and J by 7 bases, with 12 bases between them. The CDR3 is made up of 13 amino acids. Here the CDR3 DNA reads TGTGCCAGCAGTTTTCAGGGGCTGTCTGGCTACACCTTC. This translates into CASSFQGLSGYTF.

The chain uses TRBV6-4 and TRBJ2-3, with D possibly matching TRBD2 (5 bases). V was cut by 2 bases and J by 2 bases, with 11 bases left in between. Germline V gene sequence: CDR1 MRHNA, CDR2 SNTAGT. The CDR3 is 15 residues long. The CDR3 nucleotides are TGTGCCAGCAGTGACGCCGTCCTAGCCACAGATACGCAGTATTTT. Translation gives CASSDAVLATDTQYF.

This chain uses TRBV7-3 with TRBJ2-1; tentatively, D is TRBD2 (5 bases). V lost 1 base to trimming and J lost 2 bases, with 12 bases between them. The CDR3 loop spans 16 amino acids. Germline V gene sequence: CDR1 SGHTA, CDR2 FQGTGA. The DNA of the CDR3 is TGTGCCAGCAGCTTAAACGTGGGAGCTGCCTACAATGAGCAGTTCTTC. It specifies CASSLNVGAAYNEQFF.

The rearrangement links TRBV6-5 to TRBJ1-2; tentative D call: TRBD1 (6 bases). Germline CDR1 reads MNHEY; CDR2 reads SVGAGI. The germline V and J ends were trimmed by 4 bases and 8 bases, with 20 bases remaining between them. The CDR3 runs 15 residues. CDR3: CASSSSLTGPHGYTF. In DNA form, the CDR3 reads TGTGCCAGCAGTTCCTCCCTAACAGGGCCCCACGGCTACACCTTC.

This clone was picked up a small number of times. The J gene is TRBJ2-7, the V gene TRBV3-1 (or the pseudogene TRBV3-2); D perhaps matches TRBD2 (6 bases). The CDR3 has 15 residues. The V and J ends lost 4 bases and 2 bases respectively, with 15 bases between them. CDR1 and CDR2 from the germline V gene are LGHDT and YNNKEL (reference sequence). For the CDR3, the DNA is TGTGCCAGCAGCCCGGGACTTATGGGAACCTACGAGCAGTACTTC. Protein sequence: CASSPGLMGTYEQYF.

The chain is built from TRBV18 and TRBJ1-2; 10 nucleotides match TRBD1. The germline CDR1 and CDR2 sequences are KGHSH and LQKENI. Losses at the gene ends were 3 bases for V and 7 bases for J; bases not matched to a gene: 5. This CDR3 has 14 residues. DNA of the CDR3: TGTGCCAGCTCACCTTCGGGACAGGGGTCTGGCTACACCTTC. This sequence encodes CASSPSGQGSGYTF.

The chain combines TRBV30 with TRBJ1-4; no reliable D call. The CDR3 covers 12 residues. V was trimmed by 0 bases and J by 8 bases, leaving 7 bases between them. The germline CDR1 and CDR2 sequences are GTSNPN and SVGIG (reference sequence). CDR3 sequence (DNA): TGTGCCTGGAGTGTACTAAGGGAAAAACTGTTTTTT. Residues: CAWSVLREKLFF.

The V call is TRBV5-1, the J call TRBJ1-2, with TRBD1 identical over 10 bases. This CDR3 comprises 14 residues. V lost 3 bases, J lost 7 bases, and 6 bases stayed unmatched. CDR1 and CDR2 from the germline V gene are SGHRS and YFSETQ. The CDR3 spells CASSSGQGIGGYTF. The CDR3 DNA sequence: TGCGCCAGCAGCTCGGGACAGGGGATTGGTGGCTACACCTTC. Drawing the rest from reference TRBV5-1 and TRBJ1-2, the complete variable domain is KAGVTQTPRYLIKTRGQQVTLSCSPISGHRSVSWYQQTPGQGLQFLFEYFSETQRNKGNFPGRFSGRQFSNSRSEMNVSTLELGDSALYLCASSSGQGIGGYTFGSGTRLTVV.

The genes are TRBV13 and TRBJ2-7, with TRBD2 matching 8 bases. The CDR3 contains 15 residues. Germline V gene lookup returns CDR1 PRHDT and CDR2 FYEKMQ (reference sequence). With 8 bases clipped from V and 6 bases from J, the junction kept 15 bases outside the gene matches. In DNA, the CDR3 is TGTGCCAGCCGGAGACAAGGGACTAGAGGCCGCGAGCAGTACTTC. This translates into CASRRQGTRGREQYF.

J is TRBJ1-6 and V is TRBV2; D is possibly TRBD1 (5 bases). V lost 4 bases and J lost 6, with 13 bases in between. The CDR3 has 15 amino acids. Per germline, CDR1 SNHLY and CDR2 FYNNEI. CDR3 amino acids: CASSGAGFSNSPLHF. CDR3 bases: TGTGCCAGCAGTGGGGCAGGGTTCTCTAATTCACCCCTCCACTTT.

The chain has TRBV5-1 and TRBJ1-1; no definite D call. Germline loops: CDR1 SGHRS, CDR2 YFSETQ. This CDR3 has 17 residues. V was shortened by 4 bases and J by 0 bases, with 19 bases between the two germline ends. CDR3 DNA sequence: TGCGCCAGCAGCCCAGGAAATCAGGCGCAGATGAACACTGAAGCTTTCTTT. It translates to CASSPGNQAQMNTEAFF.

J is TRBJ1-5 and V is TRBV7-2; maybe TRBD1 (5 bases). This CDR3 has 15 residues. V was cut by 3 bases and J by 0 bases, with 9 bases left in between. Germline loops: CDR1 SGHTA, CDR2 FQGNSA. CDR3 in amino acids: CASSFAGGSNQPQHF. CDR3 in DNA: TGTGCCAGCAGCTTTGCTGGGGGTAGCAATCAGCCCCAGCATTTT.

The CDR3: CASRPYRGREVRELFF. The DNA of the CDR3 is TGTGCCAGCAGGCCATACAGGGGCCGGGAGGTCCGGGAGCTGTTTTTT. The chain combines TRBV2 with TRBJ2-2, with D perhaps given as TRBD1 or TRBD2 (7 bases each). Germline CDR1 and CDR2: SNHLY and FYNNEI. This CDR3 is built from 16 residues. The V end lost 6 bases, the J end lost 9 bases, and 23 bases lay between the germline ends.

V is TRBV5-1 and J is TRBJ1-3, with D tentatively TRBD1 (5 bases). V was clipped by 2 bases and J by 3 bases, with 15 bases between them. CDR3 length equals 16 residues. Germline V gene data show CDR1 as SGHRS and CDR2 as YFSETQ. The CDR3 DNA reads TGCGCCAGCAGCTTAGGGGCAAGCGAGCTTGGAAACACCATATATTTT. Amino acids: CASSLGASELGNTIYF.

The chain combines TRBV10-3 with TRBJ2-1; 8 bases fit TRBD1. Trimming cost V 7 bases and J 8 bases; bases outside gene matches: 7. This CDR3 region has 13 residues. The V gene's germline CDR1 is ENHRY and CDR2 SYGVKD. CDR3 sequence (DNA): TGTGCCATCAACCAGGGGGCGCAGGATGAGCAGTTCTTC. Its translation is CAINQGAQDEQFF.

V usage is TRBV6-2 or TRBV6-3 and J usage is TRBJ1-2; no definite D call. The V gene lost 2 bases and the J gene lost 4 bases, with 8 bases spanning the gap. This CDR3 region has 13 residues. Per the germline V gene, CDR1 is MNHEY and CDR2 is SVGEGT. As DNA, the CDR3 is TGTGCCAGCAGTTACCAGGTTGCCTATGGCTACACCTTC. Translated: CASSYQVAYGYTF.